This T cell receptor (beta chain) was found in a study of T cell repertoires in cytomegalovirus infection. About the study: Indications of both CMV infection and matching HLA type were provided by public TCR beta signatures.

CDR3 size: 16 residues. CDR1 and CDR2 from the germline V gene are SGHDN and FVKESK. Trimming left V 0 bases short and J 6 bases short, with 15 bases between. With regard to this clonotype: Antigen: not known.

A single record per CDR3 protein comes from TCRdb applying MiXCR to the reads. The repertoire holds about 830,000 distinct CDR3 sequences, with about 31% as singletons. This receptor was identified in a human donor in good health (CMV status not recorded). Some clones in this sample may be carry-over from other donors' samples. Sequencing was performed on cultured CD8+ T cells from PBMCs, taken from culture after CMV antigen stimulation. The chain employs TRBV14 and TRBJ2-1; tentative D call: TRBD2 (6 bases). The CDR3 spells CASSQEDGGEVNEQFF. CDR3 bases: TGTGCCAGCAGCCAAGAGGACGGCGGGGAGGTCAATGAGCAGTTCTTC.